This TCR beta chain was found in a study of HIV-infected patients and healthy controls. All unsorted peripheral T cells were captured because whole blood was used without fractionation. The CDR3 spans 14 residues. The germline gives CDR1 SGHTA, CDR2 FQGNSA. The ends lost 5 bases at V and 7 bases at J; junction bases unmatched: 5. 500 ng RNA was reverse transcribed with alpha and beta constant-region primers. Each of the alpha and beta chains got its own library through chain-specific third strand synthesis with indices. TCRdb processed the 5' RACE reads anew with MiXCR; each CDR3 protein has one entry. The sample shows about 18,000 distinct CDR3 sequences, approximately 9.5% of them seen only once.

This sequence was found in an adult in good health. This sequence joins TRBV7-2 and TRBJ2-1; 10 nucleotides align to TRBD2. Sequencing input: blood. Written as DNA, the CDR3 is TGTGCCAGCAGCCCGGGACTAGCGAGTAATGAGCAGTTCTTC. Amino acid sequence: CASSPGLASNEQFF.